The 31 T cell receptor beta chains listed next were all sequenced from one sample in a study of T cell responses to AZD1222 COVID-19 vaccine. Sequencing was performed with immunoSEQ multiplex PCR; in TCRdb, only in-frame clones are kept and a portion is missing. The data hold about 130,000 clones, with roughly 90% observed a single time. Sequences were derived from peripheral blood, sampled 28 days after the second AZD1222 dose. These receptors all stem from an adult who received the AZD1222 COVID-19 vaccine.

V is TRBV5-1 and J is TRBJ2-5; D is unclear. V was pared by 3 bases and J by 1 base, with 10 bases between. The CDR3 is 14 residues long. CDR1 and CDR2 (germline): SGHRS, YFSETQ. CDR3 DNA sequence: TGCGCCAGCAGCTCTGGCACACTCCAAGAGACCCAGTACTTC. This gives the protein CASSSGTLQETQYF.

This chain uses TRBV6-5 with TRBJ1-4; D is unclear. The CDR3 has 14 amino acids. The V gene lost 4 bases and the J gene lost 8 bases, with 14 bases spanning the gap. Per germline, CDR1 MNHEY and CDR2 SVGAGI. As DNA, the CDR3 is TGTGCCAGCAGTTTCCGTCTGGGTCGCGAAAAACTGTTTTTT. This sequence encodes CASSFRLGREKLFF.

This chain joins TRBV6-2 or TRBV6-3 and TRBJ1-2; no definite D call. The V gene lost 2 bases and the J gene lost 4 bases, with 14 bases spanning the gap. There are 15 residues in the CDR3. The germline gives CDR1 MNHEY, CDR2 SVGEGT. CDR3 protein: CASSYGSSQTYGYTF. The DNA for the CDR3 is TGTGCCAGCAGTTACGGGTCCAGCCAAACCTATGGCTACACCTTC.

This sequence joins TRBV28 and TRBJ2-1; 14 bases fit TRBD2. Trimming took 4 bases from V and 9 from J; bases not matched to a gene: 11. Germline CDR1 MDHEN, CDR2 SYDVKM. The CDR3 sequence is 17 residues long. Written as DNA, the CDR3 is TGTGCCAGCAGTTCCCCTGGGACTAGCGGGAGTAGGGGTGAGCAGTTCTTC. Protein: CASSSPGTSGSRGEQFF.

This CDR3 reads CASSQVRQPTSYEQYF. The CDR3 nucleotides read TGTGCCAGCAGCCAAGTCCGACAGCCGACGTCCTACGAGCAGTACTTC. The chain uses TRBV14 and TRBJ2-7; perhaps TRBD1 as D (5 bases). Trimming shortened V by 1 base and J by 1 base, and 14 bases separated the two germline ends. The CDR3 is 16 amino acids. The V gene's germline CDR1 is SGHDN and CDR2 FVKESK.

CDR3 bases: TGTGCCAGCAGCTTAGCGCTAGGGCAGGCTGGCGAGCAGTACTTC. This gives the protein CASSLALGQAGEQYF. The gene calls are TRBV7-9 and TRBJ2-7; the D is unclear. Between the trimmed V and J ends, which lost 0 bases and 6 bases, there was a span of 15 bases. Germline loops: CDR1 SEHNR, CDR2 FQNEAQ (reference sequence). The CDR3 runs to 15 residues.

The V call is TRBV5-7, the J call TRBJ1-5, with D possibly TRBD1 on 6 matching bases. TRBV5-7 is recorded as an ORF, its role being uncertain. This CDR3 is built from 14 residues. Trimming took 3 bases from V and 5 from J, leaving 12 bases between them. Here the CDR3 reads CASSSWGGDQPQHF. The CDR3 nucleotides read TGTGCCAGCAGCTCGTGGGGGGGCGATCAGCCCCAGCATTTT.

The V gene is TRBV30, the J gene TRBJ2-2, with 9 bases aligning to TRBD1. Germline CDR1 and CDR2: GTSNPN and SVGIG (reference sequence). The ends lost 3 bases at V and 10 bases at J; junction bases unmatched: 3. The CDR3 spans 12 residues. This chain's CDR3 is CAWSNRGLELFF. DNA of the CDR3: TGTGCCTGGAGCAACAGGGGGCTGGAGCTGTTTTTT.

The chain joins TRBV3-1 (or the pseudogene TRBV3-2) to TRBJ2-5, with D possibly being TRBD2 (5 bases). CDR1 is LGHDT and CDR2 is YNNKEL in the germline V gene (reference sequence). This CDR3 has 16 amino acids. V was pared by 3 bases and J by 5 bases, with 19 bases between. CDR3 DNA: TGTGCCAGCAGCCAGAATGTGGGGAGATTGGGGGAGACCCAGTACTTC. It translates to CASSQNVGRLGETQYF.

This clone was seen at least ten times. This rearrangement joins TRBV5-4 to TRBJ2-5; 11 positions agree with TRBD2. The CDR3 is 16 residues long. The V gene end was trimmed by 4 bases and the J gene end by 0 bases; junction bases not matched to a gene: 5. Germline-derived CDR1 and CDR2 are SGHNT and YYREEE (reference sequence). Here the CDR3 reads CASSLLAGVDQETQYF. CDR3 nucleotides: TGTGCCAGCAGCCTACTAGCGGGAGTAGACCAAGAGACCCAGTACTTC.

The chain links TRBV7-8 to TRBJ1-2; TRBD1 matches 7 bases. The trim removed 5 bases at V and 7 bases at J, leaving 10 bases unmatched. The germline V gene has CDR1 SGHVS and CDR2 FQNEAQ. CDR3 length: 14 amino acids. This chain's CDR3 is CASSREGQRLGYTF. In nucleotides, the CDR3 is TGTGCCAGCAGCCGAGAGGGACAGCGTCTTGGCTACACCTTC. The full variable domain, with the rest looked up from reference TRBV7-8 and TRBJ1-2, is GAGVSQSPRYKVAKRGQDVALRCDPISGHVSLFWYQQALGQGPEFLTYFQNEAQLDKSGLPSDRFFAERPEGSVSTLKIQRTQQEDSAVYLCASSREGQRLGYTFGSGTRLTVV.

This chain uses TRBV5-1 with TRBJ1-3; 8 positions agree with TRBD1. V shed 2 bases and J 4 bases; nucleotides not matched to a gene: 11. The germline CDR1 and CDR2 sequences are SGHRS and YFSETQ. CDR3 length: 17 residues. CDR3 sequence: CASSFGRGLGRGNTIYF. The CDR3 region has the DNA TGCGCCAGCAGCTTTGGCAGGGGGCTAGGGCGAGGAAACACCATATATTTT.

The sample holds one count of this clone. J is TRBJ1-2 and V is TRBV6-2 or TRBV6-3, with TRBD1 identical over 7 bases. Germline-derived CDR1 and CDR2 are MNHEY and SVGEGT. The CDR3 extends over 12 amino acids. J was trimmed by 7 bases and V by 5 bases; bases with no gene match: 4. The CDR3 sequence: CASSDRVGGYTF. CDR3 in DNA: TGTGCCAGCAGTGACAGGGTTGGTGGCTACACCTTC.

V is TRBV7-9 and J is TRBJ1-1; weak D call: TRBD1 (5 bases). CDR1 SEHNR and CDR2 FQNEAQ come from the germline V gene (reference sequence). V was clipped by 5 bases and J by 4 bases, with 17 bases between them. This CDR3 has 15 amino acids. CDR3 nucleotides: TGTGCCAGCAGCCCGCAGCAGGGCCCGGGCACTGAAGCTTTCTTT. Translation gives CASSPQQGPGTEAFF.

V is TRBV11-2 and J is TRBJ1-3, with a possible D match to TRBD1 (5 bases). The germline V and J ends were trimmed by 1 base and 5 bases, with 9 bases remaining between them. CDR1 SGHAT and CDR2 FQNNGV come from the germline V gene. The CDR3 runs 14 residues. CDR3 DNA: TGTGCCAGCAGCTTAGGCGGGGGTCGAAACACCATATATTTT. Residues: CASSLGGGRNTIYF.

This clone has a single count. This chain links TRBV5-1 with TRBJ1-6; weak D call: TRBD1 (5 bases). The CDR3 runs to 15 residues. V was cut by 2 bases and J by 7 bases, with 13 bases left in between. CDR1 and CDR2 (germline): SGHRS, YFSETQ. CDR3 residues: CASSLRGQGNSPLHF. The CDR3 DNA sequence: TGCGCCAGCAGCTTAAGAGGACAAGGAAATTCACCCCTCCACTTT.

The rearrangement joins TRBV7-2 to TRBJ2-7; 10 nucleotides align to TRBD1. V dropped 5 bases and J dropped 2; count of bases not matched to a gene: 6. The length of the CDR3 is 15 residues. CDR1 is SGHTA, CDR2 FQGNSA, per germline. The CDR3 sequence is CASSPGTGVPYEQYF. The DNA for the CDR3 is TGTGCCAGCAGCCCAGGGACAGGGGTCCCCTACGAGCAGTACTTC.

This chain uses TRBV7-2 with TRBJ2-1, with 9 bases identical to TRBD1. V shed 5 bases, J shed 1 base, and the junction held 3 bases outside the gene matches. The CDR3 has 15 residues. CDR1 is SGHTA and CDR2 is FQGNSA in the germline V gene. DNA of the CDR3: TGTGCCAGCAGCGGCGGACAGGGGTCCTACAATGAGCAGTTCTTC. Translated: CASSGGQGSYNEQFF. The variable domain in full, completed from reference TRBV7-2 and TRBJ2-1, reads GAGVSQSPSNKVTEKGKDVELRCDPISGHTALYWYRQSLGQGLEFLIYFQGNSAPDKSGLPSDRFSAERTGGSVSTLTIQRTQQEDSAVYLCASSGGQGSYNEQFFGPGTRLTVL.

The V gene is TRBV18, the J gene TRBJ2-1; the match to TRBD2 covers 11 bases. This CDR3 comprises 14 residues. The junction had 2 bases not matched to a gene; V was cut back by 3 bases and J by 7 bases. Germline V gene sequence: CDR1 KGHSH, CDR2 LQKENI. The DNA of the CDR3 is TGTGCCAGCTCACCGGCTAGCGGGAGGAATGAGCAGTTCTTC. Amino acids: CASSPASGRNEQFF.

V is TRBV6-1 and J is TRBJ2-7, with 7 bases lining up with TRBD2. Germline V gives CDR1 MNHNS, CDR2 SASEGT. The CDR3 loop spans 17 amino acids. J lost 4 bases, V lost 1 base, and 13 bases had no gene match. The CDR3 spells CASSEEKTTSRAYEQYF. The CDR3 DNA follows: TGTGCCAGCAGTGAAGAAAAAACGACTAGCCGTGCATACGAGCAGTACTTC.

This clone was observed a single time. The chain links TRBV5-6 to TRBJ1-1; TRBD1 is a possible D gene (6 bases). Per germline, CDR1 SGHDT and CDR2 YYEEEE. This CDR3 has 16 amino acids. V gave up 3 bases and J gave up 1 base, with 16 bases separating them. The CDR3 DNA is TGTGCCAGCAGCTCCTCCAGGTCGGGGGCGAACACTGAAGCTTTCTTT. Protein sequence: CASSSSRSGANTEAFF. The full variable domain, rest sourced from reference TRBV5-6 and TRBJ1-1, is DAGVTQSPTHLIKTRGQQVTLRCSPKSGHDTVSWYQQALGQGPQFIFQYYEEEERQRGNFPDRFSGHQFPNYSSELNVNALLLGDSALYLCASSSSRSGANTEAFFGQGTRLTVV.

The chain has TRBV19 and TRBJ1-2; no firm D call. V was clipped by 3 bases and J by 2 bases, with 19 bases between them. The germline V gene has CDR1 LNHDA and CDR2 SQIVND (reference sequence). This CDR3 has 17 residues. In DNA, the CDR3 is TGTGCCAGTAGTATTGGCCTCGGCCAGGTGAACAACTATGGCTACACCTTC. Its protein is CASSIGLGQVNNYGYTF.

This clone was counted a single time. This chain links TRBV30 with TRBJ1-3; tentative D call: TRBD1 (5 bases). Deletions cut 2 bases from V and 0 bases from J, with 14 bases between. This CDR3 contains 16 residues. The germline V gene has CDR1 GTSNPN and CDR2 SVGIG (reference sequence). The CDR3 sequence is CAWSTKDIYSGNTIYF. CDR3 nucleotides: TGTGCCTGGAGTACAAAGGACATTTACTCTGGAAACACCATATATTTT.

As for this clone: A read error may account for a junction end that differs from germline. The chain employs TRBV15 and TRBJ2-1, with D uncertain. Germline values: CDR1 LNHNV, CDR2 YYDKDF (reference sequence). CDR3 length: 14 amino acids. CDR3 in DNA: TGTGCCACCAGCAGAGTCCCCACCTATAATGAGCAGTTCTTC. It is translated as CATSRVPTYNEQFF.

The V call is TRBV30, the J call TRBJ2-3; no clear D. V lost 5 bases and J 4 bases, leaving 19 bases between the germline ends. CDR1 and CDR2 from the germline V gene are GTSNPN and SVGIG (reference sequence). CDR3 length equals 15 residues. In DNA, the CDR3 is TGTGCCTGGGCTACCTTTGCGGAGAGGCCAGATACGCAGTATTTT. It specifies CAWATFAERPDTQYF.

The CDR3 region is CASSQDPTGQVGEQFF. The CDR3 DNA reads TGCGCCAGCAGCCAAGACCCGACTGGACAGGTCGGGGAGCAGTTCTTC. The chain employs TRBV4-3 and TRBJ2-1; 7 nucleotides agree with TRBD1. The trim removed 0 bases at V and 10 bases at J, leaving 12 bases unmatched. Germline CDR1 and CDR2: LGHNA and YSLEER. CDR3 length: 16 residues.

This sequence joins TRBV5-1 and TRBJ2-1; D ambiguous. Germline-derived CDR1 and CDR2 are SGHRS and YFSETQ. Trimming took off 1 base at V and 7 bases at J, with 9 bases between the two ends. The CDR3 is 13 amino acids. The CDR3 sequence: CASSLFPGNEQFF. The CDR3 bases are TGCGCCAGCAGCTTGTTCCCCGGGAATGAGCAGTTCTTC.

The J gene is TRBJ1-1, the V gene TRBV19, with D unresolved. CDR3 length equals 19 residues. From germline, CDR1 is LNHDA and CDR2 SQIVND (reference sequence). With 7 bases removed from V and 0 bases from J, the gap between germline ends came to 27 bases. The CDR3 region is CASTPFKVSPLGVNTEAFF. The CDR3, as DNA: TGTGCCAGTACCCCTTTTAAGGTTTCACCCCTCGGGGTGAACACTGAAGCTTTCTTT.

The chain has TRBV30 and TRBJ1-1, with TRBD1 as a possible D gene (6 bases). The CDR3 loop spans 12 amino acids. Trimming shortened V by 3 bases and J by 7 bases, and 12 bases separated the two germline ends. The germline gives CDR1 GTSNPN, CDR2 SVGIG (reference sequence). The CDR3 region has the DNA TGTGCCTGGAGCCCTGGGGGGCGTGAAGCTTTCTTT. It is translated as CAWSPGGREAFF.

This chain joins TRBV4-3 and TRBJ2-1, with a weak D call TRBD2 (6 bases). Trimming took off 4 bases at V and 6 bases at J, with 13 bases between the two ends. The CDR3 consists of 14 residues. CDR1 is LGHNA and CDR2 is YSLEER in the germline V gene. CDR3 DNA sequence: TGCGCCAGCAGCCTTCGACTAGTCCTCAATGAGCAGTTCTTC. Translating gives CASSLRLVLNEQFF.

Only one count was recorded for this clone. The rearrangement joins TRBV3-1 (or the pseudogene TRBV3-2) to TRBJ2-7; D is undetermined. With 1 base removed from V and 7 bases from J, the gap between germline ends came to 11 bases. The CDR3 has 13 amino acids. Germline lookup yields CDR1 LGHDT and CDR2 YNNKEL (reference sequence). The CDR3 DNA follows: TGTGCCAGCAGCCAAGCCGGGCCCAGAGAGCAGTACTTC. It yields the protein CASSQAGPREQYF.